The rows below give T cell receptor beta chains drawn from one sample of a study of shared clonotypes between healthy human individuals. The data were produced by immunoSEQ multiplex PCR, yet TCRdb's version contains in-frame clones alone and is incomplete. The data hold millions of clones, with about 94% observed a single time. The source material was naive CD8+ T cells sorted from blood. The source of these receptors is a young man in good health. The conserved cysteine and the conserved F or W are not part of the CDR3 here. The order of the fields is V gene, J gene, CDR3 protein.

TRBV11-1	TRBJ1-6	ASSPHPGTGNNSPLH
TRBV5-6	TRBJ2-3	ASSLLLIVGEPSTDTQY
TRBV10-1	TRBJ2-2	ASSDFTPNTGELF
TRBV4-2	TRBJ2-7	ASSQVISSYEQY
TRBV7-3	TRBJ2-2	ASSLTIDGELF
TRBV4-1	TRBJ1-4	ASSQGQVASEKLF
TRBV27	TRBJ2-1	ASRGVYNEQF
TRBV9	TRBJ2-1	ASSPWDGGRNEQF
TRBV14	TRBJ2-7	ASSRWTSVYEQY
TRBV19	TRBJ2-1	ASSWTGGRDYNEQF
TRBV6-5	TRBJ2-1	ASSYSTGQAENEQF
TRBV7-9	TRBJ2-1	ASSFKVLSYNEQF
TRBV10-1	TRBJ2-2	ASSDGLMNTGELF
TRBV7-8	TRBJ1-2	ASSPVGGEYGYT
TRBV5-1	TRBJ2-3	ASSSGTASTDTQY
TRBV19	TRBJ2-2	ASSLGTGELF
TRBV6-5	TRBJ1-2	ATAGGYFGYT
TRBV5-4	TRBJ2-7	ASSLERKGDEQY
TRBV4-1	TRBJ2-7	ASSQWVNAPDRVPYEQY
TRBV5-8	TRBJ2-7	ASSLRGGSSYEQY
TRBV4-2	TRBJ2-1	ASSQAGAYNEQF
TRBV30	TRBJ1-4	AWSVWGYNEKLF
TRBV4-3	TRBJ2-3	ASSQDGLTSGSTDTQY
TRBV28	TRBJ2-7	ASTSYEQY
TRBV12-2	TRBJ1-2	ASRFTGDLWNGYT
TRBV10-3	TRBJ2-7	AISEFKGNRITYEQY
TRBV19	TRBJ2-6	ASSIDRPSYSGANVLT
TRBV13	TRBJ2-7	ASSLGPEQY
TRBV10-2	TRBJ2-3	ASSDHTSGRMIFTDTQY
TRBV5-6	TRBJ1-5	ASSLDVSEPQH
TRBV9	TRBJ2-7	ASSAGTGNHEQY
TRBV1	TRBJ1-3	TSSPLPRRGLINTIY
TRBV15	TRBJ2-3	ATSLGRLAGNTQY
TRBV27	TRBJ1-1	ASRGWGVGEAF
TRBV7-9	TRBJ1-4	ATVEVVTNEKLF
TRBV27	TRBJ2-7	ASSFTGGGGYEQY
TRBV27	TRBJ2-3	ASSPTGLAGTDTQY
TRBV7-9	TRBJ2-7	ASSPEDYPHSYEQY
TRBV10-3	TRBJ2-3	AIGTDSDTQY
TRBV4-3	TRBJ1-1	ASSQVMNRDHTEAF
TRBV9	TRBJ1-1	ASSVVGGFNTEAF
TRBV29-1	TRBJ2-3	SVEGLWWADLSTDTQY
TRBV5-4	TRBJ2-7	ASSLGQDYEQY
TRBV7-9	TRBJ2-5	ASSSLVAETQY
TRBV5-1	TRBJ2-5	ASSGTSAAYQETQY
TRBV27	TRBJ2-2	ASSLFNPGMNTGELF
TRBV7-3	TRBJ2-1	ASSLWAGDNEQF
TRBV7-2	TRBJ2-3	ASSLDSRGLTDTQY
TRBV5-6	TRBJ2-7	ASSLGTLGDEQY
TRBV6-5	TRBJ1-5	ASSSGQGQPQH
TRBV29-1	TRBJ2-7	SVPGQGAYEQY
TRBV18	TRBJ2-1	ASSRLGQPYNEQF
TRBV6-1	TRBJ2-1	ASSGQEYNEQF
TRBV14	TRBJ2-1	ASSHLGDMNNEQF